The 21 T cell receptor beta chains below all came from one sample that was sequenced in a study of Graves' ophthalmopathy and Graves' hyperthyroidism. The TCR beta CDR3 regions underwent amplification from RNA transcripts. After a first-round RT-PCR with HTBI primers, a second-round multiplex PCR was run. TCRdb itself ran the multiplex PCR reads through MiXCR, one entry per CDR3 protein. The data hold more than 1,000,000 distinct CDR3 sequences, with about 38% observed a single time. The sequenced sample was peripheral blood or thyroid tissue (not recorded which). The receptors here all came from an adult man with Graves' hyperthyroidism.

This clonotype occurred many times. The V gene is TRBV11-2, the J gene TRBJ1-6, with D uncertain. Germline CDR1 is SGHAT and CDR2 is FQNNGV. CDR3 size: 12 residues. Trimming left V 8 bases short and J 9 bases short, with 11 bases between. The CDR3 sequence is CASQIRGSPLHF. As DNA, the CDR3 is TGTGCCAGCCAGATCAGAGGTTCACCCCTCCACTTT.

In DNA, the CDR3 is TGCAGTGCTCGGACTAGCGGGAGCTCTGGGGCCAACGTCCTGACTTTC. Translation: CSARTSGSSGANVLTF. This rearrangement joins TRBV20-1 to TRBJ2-6, with 13 nucleotides matching TRBD2. Germline lookup yields CDR1 DFQATT and CDR2 SNEGSKA (reference sequence). The length of the CDR3 is 16 residues. The V gene end was trimmed by 5 bases and the J gene end by 0 bases; junction bases not matched to a gene: 1.

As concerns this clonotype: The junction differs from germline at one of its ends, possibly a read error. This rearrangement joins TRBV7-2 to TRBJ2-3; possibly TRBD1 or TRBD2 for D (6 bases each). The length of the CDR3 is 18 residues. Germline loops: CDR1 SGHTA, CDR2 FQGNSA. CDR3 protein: CASNLNYWGAPGTDTQYF. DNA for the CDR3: TGTGCCAGCAACTTAAATTACTGGGGGGCACCGGGGACAGATACGCAGTATTTT.

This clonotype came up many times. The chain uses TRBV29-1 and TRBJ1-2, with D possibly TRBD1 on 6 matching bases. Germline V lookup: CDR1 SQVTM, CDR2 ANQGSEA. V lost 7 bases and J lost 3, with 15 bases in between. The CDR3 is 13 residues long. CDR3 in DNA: TGCAGCGCCTACAGGGTTTGGGACTATGGCTACACCTTC. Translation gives CSAYRVWDYGYTF.

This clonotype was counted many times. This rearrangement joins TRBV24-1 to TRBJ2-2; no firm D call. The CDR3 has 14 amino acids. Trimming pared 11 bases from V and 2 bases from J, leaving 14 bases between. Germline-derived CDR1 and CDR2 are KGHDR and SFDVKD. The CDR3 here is CASALGSNTGELFF. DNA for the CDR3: TGTGCCAGTGCACTGGGCAGTAACACCGGGGAGCTGTTTTTT.

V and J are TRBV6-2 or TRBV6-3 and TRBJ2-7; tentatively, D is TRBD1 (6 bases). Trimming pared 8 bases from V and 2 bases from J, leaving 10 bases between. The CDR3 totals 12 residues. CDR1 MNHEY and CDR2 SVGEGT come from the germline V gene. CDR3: CASRTAAYEQYF. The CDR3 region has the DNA TGTGCCAGCCGGACAGCCGCCTACGAGCAGTACTTC.

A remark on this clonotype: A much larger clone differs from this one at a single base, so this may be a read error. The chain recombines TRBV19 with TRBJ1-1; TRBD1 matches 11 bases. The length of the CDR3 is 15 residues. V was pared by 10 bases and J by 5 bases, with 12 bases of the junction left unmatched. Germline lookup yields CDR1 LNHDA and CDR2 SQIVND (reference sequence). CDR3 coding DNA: TGTGCCACCTTCCGGGACAGGGGGACTATAACTGAAGCTTTCTTT. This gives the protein CATFRDRGTITEAFF. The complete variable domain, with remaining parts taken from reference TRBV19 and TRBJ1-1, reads DGGITQSPKYLFRKEGQNVTLSCEQNLNHDAMYWYRQDPGQGLRLIYYSQIVNDFQKGDIAEGYSVSREKKESFPLTVTSAQKNPTAFYLCATFRDRGTITEAFFGQGTRLTVV.

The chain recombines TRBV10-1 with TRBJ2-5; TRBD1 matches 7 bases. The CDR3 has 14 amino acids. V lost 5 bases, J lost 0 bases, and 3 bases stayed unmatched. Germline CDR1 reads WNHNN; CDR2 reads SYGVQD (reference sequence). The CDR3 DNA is TGCGCCAGCAGTATACAGGGGTACCAAGAGACCCAGTACTTC. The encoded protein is CASSIQGYQETQYF.

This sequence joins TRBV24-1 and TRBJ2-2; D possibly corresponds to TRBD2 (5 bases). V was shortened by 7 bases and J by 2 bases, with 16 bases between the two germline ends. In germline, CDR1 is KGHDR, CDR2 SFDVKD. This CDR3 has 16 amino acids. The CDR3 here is CATRAALGPNTGELFF. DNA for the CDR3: TGTGCCACCAGAGCGGCATTAGGCCCTAACACCGGGGAGCTGTTTTTT.

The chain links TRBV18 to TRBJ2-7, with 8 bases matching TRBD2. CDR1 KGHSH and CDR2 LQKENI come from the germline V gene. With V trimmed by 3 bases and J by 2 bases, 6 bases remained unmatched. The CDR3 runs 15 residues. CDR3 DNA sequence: TGTGCCAGCTCACCGGGCGGGAGGCCCCCCTACGAGCAGTACTTC. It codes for CASSPGGRPPYEQYF.

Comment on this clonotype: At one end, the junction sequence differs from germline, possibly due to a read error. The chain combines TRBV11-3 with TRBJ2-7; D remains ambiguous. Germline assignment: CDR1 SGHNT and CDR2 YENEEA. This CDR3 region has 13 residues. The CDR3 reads CAGSLRHPYEQYF. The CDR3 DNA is TGTGCCGGCAGCTTACGACACCCCTACGAGCAGTACTTC.

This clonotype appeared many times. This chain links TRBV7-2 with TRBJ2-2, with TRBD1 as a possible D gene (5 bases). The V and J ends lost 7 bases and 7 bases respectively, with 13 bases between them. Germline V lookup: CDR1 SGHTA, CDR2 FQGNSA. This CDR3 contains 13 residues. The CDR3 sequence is CASKAKGIGELFF. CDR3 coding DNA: TGTGCCAGCAAAGCCAAGGGGATCGGGGAGCTGTTTTTT. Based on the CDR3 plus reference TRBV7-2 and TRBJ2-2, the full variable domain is GAGVSQSPSNKVTEKGKDVELRCDPISGHTALYWYRQSLGQGLEFLIYFQGNSAPDKSGLPSDRFSAERTGGSVSTLTIQRTQQEDSAVYLCASKAKGIGELFFGEGSRLTVL.

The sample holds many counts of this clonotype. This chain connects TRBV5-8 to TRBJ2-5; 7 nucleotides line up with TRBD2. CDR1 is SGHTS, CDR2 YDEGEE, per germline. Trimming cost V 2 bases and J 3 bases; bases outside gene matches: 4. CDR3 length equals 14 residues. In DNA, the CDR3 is TGTGCCAGCAGCTTCACGGGGACTAAAGAGACCCAGTACTTC. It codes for CASSFTGTKETQYF.

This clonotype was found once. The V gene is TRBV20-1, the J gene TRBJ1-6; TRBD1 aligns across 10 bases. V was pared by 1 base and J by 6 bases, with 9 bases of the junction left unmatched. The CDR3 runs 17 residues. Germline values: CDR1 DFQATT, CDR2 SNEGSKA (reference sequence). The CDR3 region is CSARVAGTGAFNSPLHF. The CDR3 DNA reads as TGCAGTGCTAGAGTAGCCGGGACAGGGGCTTTTAATTCACCCCTCCACTTT.

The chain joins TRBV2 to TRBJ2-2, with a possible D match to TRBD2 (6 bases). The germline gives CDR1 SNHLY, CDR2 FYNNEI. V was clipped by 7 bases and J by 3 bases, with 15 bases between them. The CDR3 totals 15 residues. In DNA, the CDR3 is TGTGCCAGCACCCTAGAGTCGGGGGACACCGGGGAGCTGTTTTTT. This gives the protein CASTLESGDTGELFF.

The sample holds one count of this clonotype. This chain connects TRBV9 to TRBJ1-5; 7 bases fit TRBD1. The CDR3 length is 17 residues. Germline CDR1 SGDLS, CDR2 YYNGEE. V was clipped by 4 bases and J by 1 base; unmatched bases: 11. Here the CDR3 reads CASSPTPGTDSNQPQHF. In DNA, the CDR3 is TGTGCCAGCAGCCCAACGCCCGGGACAGACAGCAATCAGCCCCAGCATTTT.

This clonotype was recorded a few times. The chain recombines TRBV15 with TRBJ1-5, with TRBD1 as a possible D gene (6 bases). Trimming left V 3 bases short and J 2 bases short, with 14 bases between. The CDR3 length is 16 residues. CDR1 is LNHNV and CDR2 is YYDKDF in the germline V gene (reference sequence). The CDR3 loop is CATSRSETGRNQPQHF. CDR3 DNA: TGTGCCACCAGCAGGTCGGAGACAGGCCGCAATCAGCCCCAGCATTTT.

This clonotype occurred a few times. DNA of the CDR3: TGTGCCAGCAGCACGGGACAGTCATTCTACGAGCAGTACTTC. Amino acids: CASSTGQSFYEQYF. This chain joins TRBV6-5 and TRBJ2-7; 7 positions agree with TRBD1. Germline V gene sequence: CDR1 MNHEY, CDR2 SVGAGI. The trim removed 6 bases at V and 3 bases at J, leaving 8 bases unmatched. The CDR3 runs 14 residues.

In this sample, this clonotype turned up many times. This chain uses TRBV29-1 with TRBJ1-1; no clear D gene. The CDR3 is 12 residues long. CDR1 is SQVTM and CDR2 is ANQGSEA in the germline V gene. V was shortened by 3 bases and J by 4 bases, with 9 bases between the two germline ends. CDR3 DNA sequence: TGCAGCGTTGACGCGGGTATCACTGAAGCTTTCTTT. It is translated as CSVDAGITEAFF.

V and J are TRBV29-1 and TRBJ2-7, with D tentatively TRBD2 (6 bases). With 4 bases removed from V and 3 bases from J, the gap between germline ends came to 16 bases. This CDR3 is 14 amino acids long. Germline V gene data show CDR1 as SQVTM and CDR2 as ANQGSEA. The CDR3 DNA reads TGCAGCGTTGCCACCTTCCTCGGGAGCTACGAGCAGTACTTC. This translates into CSVATFLGSYEQYF.

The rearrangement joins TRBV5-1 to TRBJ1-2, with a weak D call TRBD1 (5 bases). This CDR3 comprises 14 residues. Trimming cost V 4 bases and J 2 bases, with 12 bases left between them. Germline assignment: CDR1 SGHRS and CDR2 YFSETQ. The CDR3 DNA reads TGCGCCAGCAGCGAAAAGGGGCCGAACTATGGCTACACCTTC. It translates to CASSEKGPNYGYTF.